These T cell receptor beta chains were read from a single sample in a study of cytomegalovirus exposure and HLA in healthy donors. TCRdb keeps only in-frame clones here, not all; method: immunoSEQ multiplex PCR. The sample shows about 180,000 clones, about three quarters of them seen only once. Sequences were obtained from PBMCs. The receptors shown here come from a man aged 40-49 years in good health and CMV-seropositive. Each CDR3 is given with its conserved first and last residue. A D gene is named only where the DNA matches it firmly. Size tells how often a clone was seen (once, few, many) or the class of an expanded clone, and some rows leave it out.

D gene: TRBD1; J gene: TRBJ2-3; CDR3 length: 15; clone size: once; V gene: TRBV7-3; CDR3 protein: CASSSRTGSTDTQYF; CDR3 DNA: TGTGCCAGCAGCTCGCGGACAGGAAGCACAGATACGCAGTATTTT
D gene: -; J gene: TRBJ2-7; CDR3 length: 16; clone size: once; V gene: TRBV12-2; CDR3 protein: CASRSPTSGIMDEQYF; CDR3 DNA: TGTGCAAGTCGCTCCCCAACTAGCGGGATCATGGACGAGCAGTACTTC
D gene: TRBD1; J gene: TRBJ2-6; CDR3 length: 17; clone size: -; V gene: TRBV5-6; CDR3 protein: CASSFGTASSGANGLTF; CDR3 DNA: TGTGCCAGCAGCTTCGGGACAGCGAGCTCTGGGGCCAACGGCCTGACTTTC
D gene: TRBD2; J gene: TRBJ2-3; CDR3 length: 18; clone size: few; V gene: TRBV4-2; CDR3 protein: CASSDAPGTTLDTDTQYF; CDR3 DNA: TGTGCCAGCAGCGATGCCCCCGGGACTACCCTAGACACAGATACGCAGTATTTT
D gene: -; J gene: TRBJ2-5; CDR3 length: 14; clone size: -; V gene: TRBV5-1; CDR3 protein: CATTPSRGSQTQYF; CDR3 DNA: TGCGCCACCACACCATCTAGGGGTTCGCAGACCCAGTACTTC
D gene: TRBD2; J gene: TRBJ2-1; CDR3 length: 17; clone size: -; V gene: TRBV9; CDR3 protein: CASSVGLAGAGDNEQFF; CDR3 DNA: TGTGCCAGCAGCGTCGGACTAGCGGGAGCGGGAGACAATGAGCAGTTCTTC
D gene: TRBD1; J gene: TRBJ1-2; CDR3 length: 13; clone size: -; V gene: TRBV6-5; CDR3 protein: CASSPDRGNGYTF; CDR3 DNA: TGTGCCAGCAGTCCTGACAGGGGGAATGGCTACACCTTC
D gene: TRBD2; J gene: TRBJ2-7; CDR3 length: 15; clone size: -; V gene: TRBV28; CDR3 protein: CASSPQGGRAYEQYF; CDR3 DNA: TGTGCCAGCAGTCCTCAGGGCGGGAGGGCCTACGAGCAGTACTTC
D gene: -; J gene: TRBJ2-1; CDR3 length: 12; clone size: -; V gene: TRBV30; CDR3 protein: CAWSNYRGEQFF; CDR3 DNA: TGTGCCTGGAGCAATTACCGAGGAGAGCAGTTCTTC
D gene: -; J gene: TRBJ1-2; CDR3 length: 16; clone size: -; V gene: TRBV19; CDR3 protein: CASSPQSGGLYYGYTF; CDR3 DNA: TGTGCCAGTAGTCCCCAATCGGGTGGACTTTACTATGGCTACACCTTC
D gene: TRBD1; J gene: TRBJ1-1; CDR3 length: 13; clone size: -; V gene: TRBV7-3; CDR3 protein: CASSLQGDTEAFF; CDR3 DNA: TGTGCCAGCAGCCTACAGGGGGACACTGAAGCTTTCTTT
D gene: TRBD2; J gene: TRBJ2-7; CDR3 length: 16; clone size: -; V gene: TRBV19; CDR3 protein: CASSFSQTSGFYEQYF; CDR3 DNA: TGTGCCAGTAGTTTCTCACAGACTAGCGGGTTCTACGAGCAGTACTTC
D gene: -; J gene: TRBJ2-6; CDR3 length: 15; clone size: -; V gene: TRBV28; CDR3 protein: CASKESPSGANVLTF; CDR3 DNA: TGTGCCAGCAAGGAGAGCCCCTCTGGGGCCAACGTCCTGACTTTC
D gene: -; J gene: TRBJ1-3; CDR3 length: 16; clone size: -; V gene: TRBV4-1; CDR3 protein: CASSQETGTGFATIYF; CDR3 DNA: TGCGCCAGCAGCCAAGAAACGGGGACTGGATTTGCCACCATATATTTT
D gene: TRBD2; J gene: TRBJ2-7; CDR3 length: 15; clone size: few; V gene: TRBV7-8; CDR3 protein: CASSQGLAAVYEQYF; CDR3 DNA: TGCGCCAGCAGCCAAGGACTAGCGGCAGTCTACGAGCAGTACTTC
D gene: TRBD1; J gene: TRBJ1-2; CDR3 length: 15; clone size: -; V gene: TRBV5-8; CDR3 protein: CASSSGTGDHYGYTF; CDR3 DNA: TGTGCCAGCAGCTCCGGGACAGGCGATCACTATGGCTACACCTTC
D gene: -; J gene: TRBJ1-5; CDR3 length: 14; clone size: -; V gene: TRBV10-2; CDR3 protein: CASSESSGIQPQHF; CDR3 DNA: TGCGCCAGCAGTGAATCATCCGGGATTCAGCCCCAGCATTTT
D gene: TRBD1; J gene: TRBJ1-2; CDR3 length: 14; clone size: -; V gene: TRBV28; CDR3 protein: CASSLPDRGYGYTF; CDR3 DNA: TGTGCCAGCAGCCTACCCGACAGGGGGTATGGCTACACCTTC
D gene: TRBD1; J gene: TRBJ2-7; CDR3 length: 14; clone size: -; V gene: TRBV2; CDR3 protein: CASSLGQGEREQYF; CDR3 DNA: TGTGCCAGCAGTTTGGGACAGGGGGAACGCGAGCAGTACTTC
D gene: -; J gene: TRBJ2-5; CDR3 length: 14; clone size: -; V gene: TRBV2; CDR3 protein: CASSEGGGKETQYF; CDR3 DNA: TGTGCCAGCAGTGAGGGCGGGGGCAAAGAGACCCAGTACTTC
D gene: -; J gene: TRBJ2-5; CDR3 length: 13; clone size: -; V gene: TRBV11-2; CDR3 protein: CASSFGQQETQYF; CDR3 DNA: TGTGCCAGCAGCTTCGGACAGCAAGAGACCCAGTACTTC
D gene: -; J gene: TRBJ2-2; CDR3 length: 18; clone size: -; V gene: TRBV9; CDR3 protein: CASSVGLGVTENTGELFF; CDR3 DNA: TGTGCCAGCAGCGTAGGTCTAGGAGTGACGGAAAACACCGGGGAGCTGTTTTTT
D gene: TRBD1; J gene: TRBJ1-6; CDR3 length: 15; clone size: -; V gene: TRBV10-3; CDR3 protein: CAISSGQGINSPLHF; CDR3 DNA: TGTGCCATCAGCTCGGGACAGGGGATAAATTCACCCCTCCACTTT
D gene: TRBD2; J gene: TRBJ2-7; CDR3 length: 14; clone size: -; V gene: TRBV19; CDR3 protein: CATGGLADTYEQYF; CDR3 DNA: TGTGCCACGGGAGGACTAGCGGATACCTACGAGCAGTACTTC
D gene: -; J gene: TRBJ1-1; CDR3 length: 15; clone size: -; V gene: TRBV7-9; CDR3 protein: CASSPGPREYTEAFF; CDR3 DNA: TGTGCCAGCAGTCCTGGGCCCCGGGAATACACTGAAGCTTTCTTT
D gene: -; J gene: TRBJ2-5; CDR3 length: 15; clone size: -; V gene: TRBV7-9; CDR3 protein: CASSILTGNQETQYF; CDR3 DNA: TGTGCCAGCAGCATCCTTACAGGAAACCAAGAGACCCAGTACTTC
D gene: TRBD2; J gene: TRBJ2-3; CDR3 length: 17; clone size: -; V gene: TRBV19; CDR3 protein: CASSRDPTSGSTDTQYF; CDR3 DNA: TGTGCCAGTAGTCGGGATCCGACTAGCGGTAGCACAGATACGCAGTATTTT
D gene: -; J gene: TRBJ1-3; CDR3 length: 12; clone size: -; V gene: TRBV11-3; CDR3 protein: CASRRTGNTIYF; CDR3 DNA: TGTGCCAGTCGCCGAACCGGGAACACCATATATTTT
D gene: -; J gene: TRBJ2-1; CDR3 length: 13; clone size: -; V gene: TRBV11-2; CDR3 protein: CASASGMGNEQFF; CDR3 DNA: TGTGCCAGCGCCTCCGGGATGGGGAATGAGCAGTTCTTC
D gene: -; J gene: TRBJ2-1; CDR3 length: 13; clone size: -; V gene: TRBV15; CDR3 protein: CATAPGRYNEQFF; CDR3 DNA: TGTGCCACCGCCCCTGGGCGATACAATGAGCAGTTCTTC
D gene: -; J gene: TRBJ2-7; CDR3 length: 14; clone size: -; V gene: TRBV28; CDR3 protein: CASMMEALIPEQYF; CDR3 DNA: TGTGCCAGCATGATGGAGGCTCTAATCCCCGAGCAGTACTTC
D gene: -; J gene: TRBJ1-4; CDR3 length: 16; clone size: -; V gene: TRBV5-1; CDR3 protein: CASSLGAAGNTEKLFF; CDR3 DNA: TGTGCCAGCAGCTTGGGGGCAGCAGGGAATACTGAAAAACTGTTTTTT
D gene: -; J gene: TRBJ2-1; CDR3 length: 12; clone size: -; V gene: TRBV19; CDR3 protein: CASSMRLNEQFF; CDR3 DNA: TGTGCCAGTAGTATGAGGCTAAATGAGCAGTTCTTC
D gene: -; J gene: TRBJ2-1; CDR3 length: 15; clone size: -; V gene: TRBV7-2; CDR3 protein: CASRQNSGSYNEQFF; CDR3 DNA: TGTGCCAGCAGGCAAAATAGCGGCTCCTACAATGAGCAGTTCTTC
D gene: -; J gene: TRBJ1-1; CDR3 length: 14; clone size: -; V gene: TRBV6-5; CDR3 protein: CASRTRGLGTEAFF; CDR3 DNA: TGTGCCAGCAGGACCAGGGGCCTCGGCACTGAAGCTTTCTTT
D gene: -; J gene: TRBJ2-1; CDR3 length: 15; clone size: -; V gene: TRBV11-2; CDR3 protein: CASSSPRLSNNEQFF; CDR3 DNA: TGTGCCAGCAGCTCCCCCAGACTGAGCAACAATGAGCAGTTCTTC
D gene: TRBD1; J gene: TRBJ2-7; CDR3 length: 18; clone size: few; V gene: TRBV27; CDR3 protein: CASSLYWKDRGREHEQYF; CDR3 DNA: TGTGCCAGCAGTTTATATTGGAAGGACAGGGGACGGGAGCACGAGCAGTACTTC
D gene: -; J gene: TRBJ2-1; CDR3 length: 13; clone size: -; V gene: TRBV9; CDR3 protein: CASSVVPSNEQFF; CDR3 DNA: TGTGCCAGCAGCGTAGTCCCCAGCAATGAGCAGTTCTTC
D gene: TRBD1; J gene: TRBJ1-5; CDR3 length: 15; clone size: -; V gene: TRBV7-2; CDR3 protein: CASSLEGAGNQPQHF; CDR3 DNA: TGTGCCAGCAGCTTAGAGGGGGCAGGTAATCAGCCCCAGCATTTT
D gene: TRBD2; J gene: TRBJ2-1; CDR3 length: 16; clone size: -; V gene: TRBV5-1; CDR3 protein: CASSLDPAGEHNEQFF; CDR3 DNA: TGCGCCAGCAGCTTGGATCCAGCGGGAGAACACAATGAGCAGTTCTTC
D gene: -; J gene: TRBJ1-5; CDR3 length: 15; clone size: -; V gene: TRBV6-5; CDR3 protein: CASSYRGGEWEPQHF; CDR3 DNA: TGTGCCAGCAGTTACCGGGGGGGCGAGTGGGAGCCCCAGCATTTT
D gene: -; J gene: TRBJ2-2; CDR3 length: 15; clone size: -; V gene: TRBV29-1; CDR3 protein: CSVEDLERATGELFF; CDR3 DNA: TGCAGCGTTGAAGATCTGGAGAGGGCCACCGGGGAGCTGTTTTTT
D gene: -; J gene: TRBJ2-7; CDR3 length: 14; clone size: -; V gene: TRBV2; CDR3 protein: CASRVEGSSYEQYF; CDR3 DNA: TGTGCCAGCAGGGTGGAGGGGAGCTCCTACGAGCAGTACTTC
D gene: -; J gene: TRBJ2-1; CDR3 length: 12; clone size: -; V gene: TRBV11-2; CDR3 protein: CASTSVVDEQFF; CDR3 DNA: TGTGCCAGCACATCGGTCGTGGATGAGCAGTTCTTC
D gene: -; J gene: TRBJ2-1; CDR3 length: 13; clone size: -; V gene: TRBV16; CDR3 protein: CASSQHETDEQFF; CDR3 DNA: TGTGCCAGCAGCCAACATGAAACGGATGAGCAGTTCTTC
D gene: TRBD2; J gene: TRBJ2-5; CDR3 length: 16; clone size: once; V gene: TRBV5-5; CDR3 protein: CASSLATGGGEETQYF; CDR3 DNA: TGTGCCAGCAGCTTGGCCACCGGGGGAGGGGAAGAGACCCAGTACTTC
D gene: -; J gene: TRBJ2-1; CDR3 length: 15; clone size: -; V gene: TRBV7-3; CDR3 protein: CASSPPGVAVSEQFF; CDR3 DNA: TGTGCCAGCAGCCCCCCCGGAGTAGCGGTAAGCGAGCAGTTCTTC
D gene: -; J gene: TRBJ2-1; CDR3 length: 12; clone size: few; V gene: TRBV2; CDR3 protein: CASSAQYNEQFF; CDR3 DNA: TGTGCCAGCAGCGCTCAGTACAATGAGCAGTTCTTC
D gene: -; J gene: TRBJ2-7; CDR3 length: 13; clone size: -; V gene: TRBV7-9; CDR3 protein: CASSGGTLGEQYF; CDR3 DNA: TGTGCCAGCAGCGGCGGGACCCTAGGTGAGCAGTACTTC
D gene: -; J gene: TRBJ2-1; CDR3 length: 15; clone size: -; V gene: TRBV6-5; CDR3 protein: CASRRLLSSYNEQFF; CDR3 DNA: TGTGCCAGCAGACGACTCTTAAGCTCCTACAATGAGCAGTTCTTC
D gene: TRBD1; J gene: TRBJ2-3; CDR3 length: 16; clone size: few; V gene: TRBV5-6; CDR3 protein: CASSLFLRGHADTQYF; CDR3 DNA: TGTGCCAGCAGCTTGTTTCTAAGGGGGCATGCAGATACGCAGTATTTT
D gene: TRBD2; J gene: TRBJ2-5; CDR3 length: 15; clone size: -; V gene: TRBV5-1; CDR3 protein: CASSPQRGLKETQYF; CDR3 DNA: TGCGCCAGCAGCCCGCAGCGGGGACTGAAAGAGACCCAGTACTTC
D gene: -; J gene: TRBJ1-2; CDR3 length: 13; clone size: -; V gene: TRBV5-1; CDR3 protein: CASSLEVGPHCTF; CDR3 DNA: TGCGCCAGCAGCTTGGAGGTGGGGCCCCACTGCACCTTC
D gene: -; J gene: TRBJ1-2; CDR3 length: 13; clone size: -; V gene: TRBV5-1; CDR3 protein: CSSSPGQGPGYTF; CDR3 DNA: TGCTCCAGCAGCCCGGGCCAGGGGCCTGGCTACACCTTC
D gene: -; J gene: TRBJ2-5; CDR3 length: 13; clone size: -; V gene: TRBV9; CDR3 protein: CASSGALGETQYF; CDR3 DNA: TGTGCCAGCAGCGGTGCCCTCGGGGAGACCCAGTACTTC
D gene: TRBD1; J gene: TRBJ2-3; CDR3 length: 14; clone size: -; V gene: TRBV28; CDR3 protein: CASSQDRVTDTQYF; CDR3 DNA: TGTGCCAGCAGTCAGGACAGGGTTACGGATACGCAGTATTTT
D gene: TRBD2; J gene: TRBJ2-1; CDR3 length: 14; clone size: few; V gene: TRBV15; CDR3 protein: CATSRAGGGNEQFF; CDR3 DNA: TGTGCCACCAGCAGAGCGGGGGGAGGCAATGAGCAGTTCTTC
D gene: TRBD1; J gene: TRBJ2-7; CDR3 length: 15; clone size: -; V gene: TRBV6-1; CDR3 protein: CASSEAGTGLYEQYF; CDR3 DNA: TGTGCCAGCAGTGAAGCCGGGACAGGGCTCTACGAGCAGTACTTC
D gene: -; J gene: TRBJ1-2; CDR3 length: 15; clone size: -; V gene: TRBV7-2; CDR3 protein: CASSLAGSNPYGYTF; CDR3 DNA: TGTGCCAGCAGCTTAGCCGGGAGCAACCCCTATGGCTACACCTTC